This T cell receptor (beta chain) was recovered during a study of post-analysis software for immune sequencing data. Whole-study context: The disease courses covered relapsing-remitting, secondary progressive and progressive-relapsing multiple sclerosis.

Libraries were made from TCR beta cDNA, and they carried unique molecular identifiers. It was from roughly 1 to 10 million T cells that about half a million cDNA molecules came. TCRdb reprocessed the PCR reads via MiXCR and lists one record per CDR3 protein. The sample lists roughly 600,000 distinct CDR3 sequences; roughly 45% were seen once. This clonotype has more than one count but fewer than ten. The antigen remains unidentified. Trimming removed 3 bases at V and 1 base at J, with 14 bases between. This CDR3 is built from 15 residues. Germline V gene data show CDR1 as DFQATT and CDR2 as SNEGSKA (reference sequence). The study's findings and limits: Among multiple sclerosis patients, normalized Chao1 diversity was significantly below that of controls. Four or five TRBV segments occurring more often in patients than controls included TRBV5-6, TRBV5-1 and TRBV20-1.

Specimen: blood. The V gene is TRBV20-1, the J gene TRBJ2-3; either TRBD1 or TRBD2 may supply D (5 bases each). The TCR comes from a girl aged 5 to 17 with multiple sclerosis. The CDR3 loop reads CSARGPSRGTDTQYF. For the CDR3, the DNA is TGCAGTGCTAGGGGACCCTCCAGAGGCACAGATACGCAGTATTTT.